Listed below are T cell receptor beta chains from one sample, sequenced in a study of control samples from healthy donors and cancer patients. The table came from immunoSEQ multiplex PCR; TCRdb's copy has only in-frame clones and leaves some out. Counted here are 170,000 or so clones, roughly 93% occurring once; the ten biggest clones make up more than 1.2%. The sample consisted of blood. The receptors come from a man between 18 and 35 years old in good health. Both conserved end residues are part of each CDR3. The order of the fields is clone size, D gene, V gene, J gene, CDR3 protein, CDR3 DNA. The D gene is left open where the match is weak. A row's size may be missing; if present it is once, few, many or a size class.

clone_size: few
d_call: NA
v_call: TRBV5-5
j_call: TRBJ2-2
cdr3_aa: CASSLDGTGELFF
cdr3_nt: TGTGCCAGCAGCCTGGACGGGACCGGGGAGCTGTTTTTT

clone_size: NA
d_call: NA
v_call: TRBV13
j_call: TRBJ1-1
cdr3_aa: CASSRGTENTEAFF
cdr3_nt: TGTGCCAGCAGCCGAGGGACGGAGAACACTGAAGCTTTCTTT

clone_size: NA
d_call: NA
v_call: TRBV9
j_call: TRBJ1-1
cdr3_aa: CASSFREGQNTEAFF
cdr3_nt: TGTGCCAGCAGCTTTCGGGAAGGGCAGAACACTGAAGCTTTCTTT

clone_size: NA
d_call: NA
v_call: TRBV29-1
j_call: TRBJ1-1
cdr3_aa: CSVASGVSTEAFF
cdr3_nt: TGCAGCGTCGCGTCCGGGGTCTCCACTGAAGCTTTCTTT

clone_size: NA
d_call: NA
v_call: TRBV2
j_call: TRBJ2-3
cdr3_aa: CASSYTDTQYF
cdr3_nt: TGTGCCAGCAGTTACACAGATACGCAGTATTTT

clone_size: NA
d_call: NA
v_call: TRBV12-3/TRBV12-4
j_call: TRBJ1-2
cdr3_aa: CASSPDTNYGYTF
cdr3_nt: TGTGCCAGCAGCCCGGACACGAACTATGGCTACACCTTC

clone_size: NA
d_call: NA
v_call: TRBV18
j_call: TRBJ1-4
cdr3_aa: CASSPDSPTNEKLFF
cdr3_nt: TGTGCCAGCTCACCGGACAGTCCAACTAATGAAAAACTGTTTTTT

clone_size: once
d_call: NA
v_call: TRBV6-5
j_call: TRBJ1-6
cdr3_aa: CASKVSVLYSPLHF
cdr3_nt: TGTGCCAGCAAAGTTTCCGTACTTTATTCACCCCTCCACTTT

clone_size: NA
d_call: NA
v_call: TRBV6-1
j_call: TRBJ1-6
cdr3_aa: CASSEQSPLHF
cdr3_nt: TGTGCCAGCAGTGAACAGTCACCCCTCCACTTT

clone_size: NA
d_call: NA
v_call: TRBV12-3/TRBV12-4
j_call: TRBJ2-7
cdr3_aa: CASSLASLGEQYF
cdr3_nt: TGTGCCAGCAGTTTAGCCAGTTTGGGCGAGCAGTACTTC

clone_size: NA
d_call: TRBD1
v_call: TRBV28
j_call: TRBJ1-2
cdr3_aa: CASSGGQGNYGYTF
cdr3_nt: TGTGCCAGCAGTGGTGGACAGGGTAACTATGGCTACACCTTC

clone_size: NA
d_call: TRBD1
v_call: TRBV10-3
j_call: TRBJ2-7
cdr3_aa: CATQTTGEATYEQYF
cdr3_nt: TGTGCCACCCAAACCACAGGGGAAGCTACCTACGAGCAGTACTTC

clone_size: NA
d_call: NA
v_call: TRBV5-1
j_call: TRBJ2-7
cdr3_aa: CASSLWGGGPDEQYF
cdr3_nt: TGCGCCAGCAGCTTGTGGGGTGGGGGGCCTGACGAGCAGTACTTC

clone_size: NA
d_call: TRBD2
v_call: TRBV6-6
j_call: TRBJ2-5
cdr3_aa: CASSPEKRGGPQETQYF
cdr3_nt: TGTGCCAGCAGTCCAGAAAAGCGGGGGGGCCCACAAGAGACCCAGTACTTC

clone_size: NA
d_call: TRBD1
v_call: TRBV9
j_call: TRBJ1-2
cdr3_aa: CASSTGQGYGYTF
cdr3_nt: TGTGCCAGCAGCACCGGACAGGGCTATGGCTACACCTTC

clone_size: NA
d_call: NA
v_call: TRBV5-4
j_call: TRBJ2-1
cdr3_aa: CASSPSLVTGNEQFF
cdr3_nt: TGTGCCAGCAGTCCTTCACTCGTTACAGGCAATGAGCAGTTCTTC

clone_size: NA
d_call: TRBD1
v_call: TRBV5-1
j_call: TRBJ1-2
cdr3_aa: CASTDGQGYGYTF
cdr3_nt: TGCGCCAGCACCGACGGACAGGGCTATGGCTACACCTTC

clone_size: NA
d_call: TRBD1
v_call: TRBV10-1
j_call: TRBJ2-7
cdr3_aa: CASAGTGGHEQYF
cdr3_nt: TGCGCCAGCGCCGGGACAGGGGGGCACGAGCAGTACTTC

clone_size: once
d_call: TRBD1
v_call: TRBV6-5
j_call: TRBJ1-2
cdr3_aa: CASRTPGQGAYGYTF
cdr3_nt: TGTGCCAGCAGGACCCCCGGGCAGGGGGCCTATGGCTACACCTTC

clone_size: NA
d_call: NA
v_call: TRBV4-1
j_call: TRBJ2-6
cdr3_aa: CASSQDPQGAFSGANVLTF
cdr3_nt: TGCGCCAGCAGCCAAGACCCCCAAGGAGCCTTCTCAGGGGCCAACGTCCTGACTTTC

clone_size: NA
d_call: NA
v_call: TRBV29-1
j_call: TRBJ1-2
cdr3_aa: CSVETGFLAYGYTF
cdr3_nt: TGCAGCGTTGAGACAGGATTTCTGGCCTATGGCTACACCTTC

clone_size: NA
d_call: NA
v_call: TRBV5-6
j_call: TRBJ1-3
cdr3_aa: CASSPGPKSSGNTIYF
cdr3_nt: TGTGCCAGCAGTCCGGGACCGAAGAGCTCTGGAAACACCATATATTTT

clone_size: NA
d_call: NA
v_call: TRBV7-8
j_call: TRBJ2-1
cdr3_aa: CASSFKIIPGTYNEQFF
cdr3_nt: TGTGCCAGCAGCTTCAAAATCATTCCCGGGACATACAATGAGCAGTTCTTC

clone_size: NA
d_call: NA
v_call: TRBV19
j_call: TRBJ2-7
cdr3_aa: CASSLTRGSYEQYF
cdr3_nt: TGTGCCAGTAGCCTAACCAGGGGCTCCTACGAGCAGTACTTC

clone_size: few
d_call: NA
v_call: TRBV2
j_call: TRBJ2-3
cdr3_aa: CASRRGFRRDGTDTQYF
cdr3_nt: TGTGCCAGCAGGAGGGGATTCAGGCGAGATGGCACAGATACGCAGTATTTT

clone_size: once
d_call: NA
v_call: TRBV7-9
j_call: TRBJ2-3
cdr3_aa: CASSSGSTTQYF
cdr3_nt: TGTGCCAGCAGCTCCGGCTCAACTACGCAGTATTTT

clone_size: NA
d_call: TRBD1
v_call: TRBV30
j_call: TRBJ1-5
cdr3_aa: CAWSDYTGTGLHF
cdr3_nt: TGTGCCTGGAGTGACTATACCGGGACAGGGTTACATTTT

clone_size: NA
d_call: TRBD1
v_call: TRBV18
j_call: TRBJ1-2
cdr3_aa: CASSLDRVGYTF
cdr3_nt: TGTGCCAGCTCACTCGACAGGGTCGGCTACACCTTC

clone_size: NA
d_call: TRBD1
v_call: TRBV24-1
j_call: TRBJ1-5
cdr3_aa: CATSDPGTGSNQPQHF
cdr3_nt: TGTGCCACCAGTGATCCAGGGACAGGGAGCAATCAGCCCCAGCATTTT

clone_size: once
d_call: NA
v_call: TRBV28
j_call: TRBJ1-5
cdr3_aa: CASSLSGAYQPQHF
cdr3_nt: TGTGCCAGCAGTTTGTCGGGGGCGTATCAGCCCCAGCATTTT

clone_size: NA
d_call: NA
v_call: TRBV7-3
j_call: TRBJ2-5
cdr3_aa: CASSSYPETQYF
cdr3_nt: TGTGCCAGCAGCTCCTACCCAGAGACCCAGTACTTC

clone_size: NA
d_call: TRBD1
v_call: TRBV5-1
j_call: TRBJ1-1
cdr3_aa: CASRGDRGLNTEAFF
cdr3_nt: TGCGCCAGCAGGGGGGACAGGGGGTTGAACACTGAAGCTTTCTTT

clone_size: NA
d_call: NA
v_call: TRBV5-1
j_call: TRBJ2-1
cdr3_aa: CASKPPRGIYNEQFF
cdr3_nt: TGCGCCAGCAAACCACCTCGAGGGATCTACAATGAGCAGTTCTTC

clone_size: NA
d_call: TRBD1
v_call: TRBV2
j_call: TRBJ2-4
cdr3_aa: CASSLEQGENIQYF
cdr3_nt: TGTGCCAGCAGCCTCGAGCAGGGGGAAAACATTCAGTACTTC

clone_size: few
d_call: NA
v_call: TRBV2
j_call: TRBJ2-2
cdr3_aa: CASSEWQGITGELFF
cdr3_nt: TGTGCCAGCAGTGAATGGCAGGGGATCACCGGGGAGCTGTTTTTT

clone_size: NA
d_call: NA
v_call: TRBV5-1
j_call: TRBJ2-5
cdr3_aa: CASSLRGGYETQYF
cdr3_nt: TGCGCCAGCAGCTTAAGGGGGGGCTATGAGACCCAGTACTTC